This is a list of T cell receptor beta chains from one sample in a study of OX40 agonist ivuxolimab in advanced cancers. Sequencing was performed with immunoSEQ multiplex PCR; in TCRdb, only in-frame clones are kept and a portion is missing. In the table there are around 79,000 clones, around 90% of which are singletons. The material was CD4+ or CD8+ T cells sorted from blood, obtained in a trial of the OX40 agonist ivuxolimab. The receptors come from an adult with an advanced solid tumor such as melanoma, head and neck, liver or kidney cancer. Each CDR3 is given with its conserved first and last residue. D genes are given only for firm matches. Rows may omit the clone size; those that give it use once, few, many or a size class.

>-|TRBV5-1|TRBJ1-2|13|-
CASSLGVDSSYTF
TGCGCCAGCAGCTTGGGGGTAGACTCGAGCTACACCTTC
>-|TRBV6-5|TRBJ2-7|15|-
CASSYSLPGIYEQYF
TGTGCCAGCAGTTACTCGTTACCGGGAATCTACGAGCAGTACTTC
>-|TRBV27|TRBJ1-2|16|-
CASSPPPGGGFYGYTF
TGTGCCAGCAGTCCCCCCCCGGGAGGAGGGTTCTATGGCTACACCTTC
>-|TRBV18|TRBJ2-1|14|TRBD1
CASSPGQDYNEQFF
TGTGCCAGCTCACCTGGACAGGACTACAATGAGCAGTTCTTC
>-|TRBV5-1|TRBJ2-5|13|TRBD1
CASSMGQGETQYF
TGCGCCAGCAGCATGGGACAGGGTGAGACCCAGTACTTC
>-|TRBV10-1|TRBJ2-2|19|TRBD2
CASRRGGTSGRRITGELFF
TGCGCCAGCAGACGGGGAGGGACTAGCGGGAGAAGAATCACCGGGGAGCTGTTTTTT
>-|TRBV6-6|TRBJ2-7|15|-
CASSYGGGRRGEQYF
TGTGCCAGCAGTTACGGTGGGGGCCGGCGTGGCGAGCAGTACTTC
>-|TRBV19|TRBJ1-1|15|-
CASSAGTWRGTEAFF
TGTGCCAGTAGTGCCGGGACATGGAGGGGCACTGAAGCTTTCTTT
>once|TRBV11-2|TRBJ2-5|16|TRBD1
CASSLGQAFRQETQYF
TGTGCCAGCAGCTTGGGACAGGCATTTCGGCAAGAGACCCAGTACTTC
>-|TRBV28|TRBJ2-7|13|-
CASSIEISYEQYF
TGTGCCAGCAGTATTGAAATTTCCTACGAGCAGTACTTC
>-|TRBV7-6|TRBJ1-3|18|TRBD1
CASSFLPSDRGAGNTIYF
TGTGCCAGCAGCTTCCTTCCCTCTGACAGGGGCGCGGGAAACACCATATATTTT
>-|TRBV9|TRBJ1-1|13|-
CASSVHINTEAFF
TGTGCCAGCAGCGTCCACATTAACACTGAAGCTTTCTTT
>once|TRBV19|TRBJ2-3|13|-
CASSSRRADTQYF
TGTGCCAGTAGTTCACGGAGGGCAGATACGCAGTATTTT
>few|TRBV14|TRBJ1-4|12|-
CASSQVREKLFF
TGTGCCAGCAGCCAAGTTCGCGAAAAACTGTTTTTT
>-|TRBV5-1|TRBJ2-4|13|TRBD1
CASSTTGAVIQYF
TGCGCCAGCAGCACGACAGGGGCGGTCATTCAGTACTTC
>-|TRBV11-2|TRBJ1-4|15|-
CASSLDLGAREKLFF
TGTGCCAGCAGCTTAGATTTGGGGGCGCGAGAAAAACTGTTTTTT
>-|TRBV19|TRBJ2-1|15|TRBD1
CASSSRDRGANEQFF
TGTGCCAGTAGTAGCCGGGACAGGGGGGCCAATGAGCAGTTCTTC
>-|TRBV11-3|TRBJ2-3|15|-
CASSFFRSSTDTQYF
TGTGCCAGCAGCTTTTTTCGGTCTAGCACAGATACGCAGTATTTT
>-|TRBV19|TRBJ1-5|15|TRBD1
CASSQGTGGYQPQHF
TGTGCCAGTAGTCAGGGGACAGGGGGTTATCAGCCCCAGCATTTT
>-|TRBV5-4|TRBJ1-4|14|TRBD1
CASSLPGGREKLFF
TGTGCCAGCAGCTTGCCAGGGGGCCGTGAAAAACTGTTTTTT
>-|TRBV18|TRBJ2-3|15|TRBD2
CASSPAGAGTDTQYF
TGTGCCAGCTCACCGGCGGGAGCTGGCACAGATACGCAGTATTTT
>once|TRBV7-2|TRBJ2-1|13|-
CASSLDRVYEQFF
TGTGCCAGCAGCTTAGACAGGGTCTATGAGCAGTTCTTC
>-|TRBV9|TRBJ2-4|15|-
CASSVVGEAENIQYF
TGTGCCAGCAGCGTAGTTGGGGAAGCTGAAAACATTCAGTACTTC
>-|TRBV15|TRBJ2-6|18|TRBD1
CATSEPNRGLSGANVLTF
TGTGCCACCAGCGAACCTAACAGGGGGCTCTCTGGGGCCAACGTCCTGACTTTC
>-|TRBV7-3|TRBJ2-5|15|TRBD1
CASSSTGGQGGTQYF
TGTGCCAGCAGTTCCACAGGGGGCCAAGGAGGGACCCAGTACTTC
>-|TRBV19|TRBJ1-5|12|-
CASSQVQQPQHF
TGTGCCAGTAGTCAAGTACAGCAGCCCCAGCATTTT
>-|TRBV10-2|TRBJ2-5|13|TRBD2
CASRLAGVETQYF
TGCGCCAGCAGACTAGCGGGAGTGGAGACCCAGTACTTC
>-|TRBV6-5|TRBJ2-6|15|-
CASSGDSSGANVLTF
TGTGCCAGCAGTGGAGATTCCTCTGGGGCCAACGTCCTGACTTTC
>few|TRBV5-1|TRBJ2-1|16|TRBD2
CASSFTAGGSYNEQFF
TGCGCCAGCAGCTTTACAGCGGGAGGTTCCTACAATGAGCAGTTCTTC
>-|TRBV18|TRBJ2-7|13|-
CASSPSSTYEQYF
TGTGCCAGCTCACCTTCCTCCACCTACGAGCAGTACTTC
>-|TRBV7-9|TRBJ2-5|13|-
CASGAMVGETQYF
TGTGCCAGCGGGGCCATGGTGGGAGAGACCCAGTACTTC
>-|TRBV30|TRBJ1-2|15|TRBD1
CAWSVAGGAWSGYTF
TGTGCCTGGAGTGTAGCAGGGGGGGCCTGGTCTGGCTACACCTTC
>-|TRBV29-1|TRBJ2-1|15|-
CSVDSVRGRGNEQFF
TGCAGCGTTGATTCTGTCAGGGGCCGAGGGAATGAGCAGTTCTTC
>-|TRBV10-2|TRBJ2-1|12|-
CASSESIAKQFF
TGCGCCAGCAGTGAGTCGATAGCGAAGCAGTTCTTC
>-|TRBV5-6|TRBJ2-1|15|TRBD2
CASSSTTGTRDEQFF
TGTGCCAGCAGCTCAACGACCGGGACTAGAGATGAGCAGTTCTTC
>few|TRBV27|TRBJ2-7|15|-
CASRREPLASHEQYF
TGTGCCAGCAGACGGGAACCTTTAGCGTCCCACGAGCAGTACTTC
>-|TRBV10-2|TRBJ2-7|15|-
CASSDQGVLSYEQYF
TGCGCCAGCAGTGACCAGGGAGTGTTATCCTACGAGCAGTACTTC
>-|TRBV11-3|TRBJ1-1|14|-
CASSFSQGYTEAFF
TGTGCCAGCAGCTTTAGTCAGGGGTACACTGAAGCTTTCTTT
>-|TRBV5-6|TRBJ2-1|15|TRBD2
CASSLLAGPYNEQFF
TGTGCCAGCAGCTTGCTAGCGGGCCCGTACAATGAGCAGTTCTTC
>few|TRBV19|TRBJ1-4|13|-
CASSMMRGEKLFF
TGTGCCAGTAGTATGATGCGAGGGGAAAAACTGTTTTTT
>-|TRBV6-1|TRBJ2-3|11|-
CASGRLDTQYF
TGTGCCAGCGGTCGGCTGGATACGCAGTATTTT
>-|TRBV15|TRBJ2-2|16|TRBD2
CATSRVASGNTGELFF
TGTGCCACCAGCAGAGTGGCTAGCGGGAACACCGGGGAGCTGTTTTTT
>-|TRBV5-4|TRBJ2-5|16|TRBD2
CASSPPPSGAQETQYF
TGTGCCAGCAGCCCACCTCCCAGCGGGGCACAAGAGACCCAGTACTTC
>-|TRBV5-1|TRBJ2-1|13|-
CASSSSFGNEQFF
TGCGCCAGCAGCTCCTCCTTCGGAAATGAGCAGTTCTTC
>-|TRBV13|TRBJ2-7|14|TRBD2
CASSIGTRVGEQYF
TGTGCCAGCAGCATAGGGACTAGAGTTGGGGAGCAGTACTTC
>-|TRBV5-1|TRBJ2-5|15|-
CASSLGVGGAETQYF
TGCGCCAGCAGCTTGGGCGTAGGGGGGGCAGAGACCCAGTACTTC
>-|TRBV11-2|TRBJ2-7|13|-
CASSLTGASEQYF
TGTGCCAGCAGCTTGACGGGGGCCTCCGAGCAGTACTTC
>-|TRBV4-1|TRBJ2-7|16|TRBD2
CASSQEPGLALGEQYF
TGCGCCAGCAGCCAAGAACCGGGACTAGCTCTTGGGGAGCAGTACTTC
>-|TRBV12-5|TRBJ1-5|14|-
CASGLQDSNQPQHF
TGTGCTAGTGGTTTACAGGACAGCAATCAGCCCCAGCATTTT
>-|TRBV29-1|TRBJ2-2|13|-
CSVDRRDTGELFF
TGCAGCGTTGACAGACGAGATACCGGGGAGCTGTTTTTT
>-|TRBV6-1|TRBJ2-3|15|-
CASKLLLAAPDTQYF
TGTGCCAGCAAACTACTCTTAGCGGCTCCGGATACGCAGTATTTT
>-|TRBV11-2|TRBJ2-2|16|-
CASSLGFREYTGELFF
TGTGCCAGCAGCTTAGGCTTCAGGGAGTACACCGGGGAGCTGTTTTTT
>-|TRBV10-2|TRBJ1-1|15|TRBD1
CASSDTGTGSTEAFF
TGCGCCAGCAGTGATACAGGGACAGGGAGTACTGAAGCTTTCTTT